A selection of T cell receptor beta chains follows, all from one sample in a study of PD-1 blockade in classical Hodgkin lymphoma. Using immunoSEQ multiplex PCR, the repertoire was profiled, and TCRdb retains in-frame clones only, with some absent. Here the sample spans about 15,000 clones, about 82% being singletons. The sample consisted of peripheral blood mononuclear cells (PBMCs), taken at baseline. These receptors all stem from a human donor with classical Hodgkin lymphoma. Both conserved end residues are part of each CDR3.

V gene,CDR3 length,J gene,CDR3 protein
TRBV9,14,TRBJ1-2,CASSPRPGPLGYTF
TRBV29-1,13,TRBJ2-4,CSVKEGPPNIQYF
TRBV9,15,TRBJ2-5,CASSPSGGAGETQYF
TRBV7-2,14,TRBJ1-5,CASSIDRGNQPQHF
TRBV29-1,15,TRBJ2-3,CSVEDWTRSTDTQYF
TRBV30,17,TRBJ1-1,CAWRDPDGHYLNTEAFF
TRBV15,15,TRBJ2-3,CATSRDNKWTDTQYF
TRBV27,13,TRBJ2-3,CASSWGSTDTQYF
TRBV2,15,TRBJ2-1,CASSDPLQFYNEQFF
TRBV18,17,TRBJ2-5,CASSPAVAQWTQETQYF
TRBV7-9,15,TRBJ2-3,CASSFSGGGPDTQYF
TRBV10-3,15,TRBJ1-1,CAISVSGGRSTEAFF
TRBV15,15,TRBJ2-1,CATSGFRDTLHEQFF
TRBV19,15,TRBJ1-2,CASSILGTGGNGYTF
TRBV11-3,14,TRBJ2-3,CASSKDRGGDTQYF
TRBV11-3,15,TRBJ2-3,CASSGLAGYTDTQYF
TRBV5-1,13,TRBJ1-2,CASSLGGVYGYTF
TRBV15,15,TRBJ1-3,CATSTGGFGGNTIYF
TRBV19,15,TRBJ2-1,CASSTHWASGNEQFF
TRBV4-1,16,TRBJ2-3,CASSPHRPVRGDTQYF
TRBV28,14,TRBJ1-5,CASRVRRGEQPQHF
TRBV28,15,TRBJ1-5,CASRTPGQGAQPQHF
TRBV5-6,13,TRBJ1-1,CASSETGWTEAFF
TRBV25-1,13,TRBJ1-1,CASRITGGTEAFF
TRBV5-1,14,TRBJ2-6,CASSSTAGANVLTF
TRBV7-2,13,TRBJ2-3,CASSPGFGDTQYF
TRBV11-3,13,TRBJ1-2,CASSLGFNYGYTF
TRBV6-1,11,TRBJ1-1,CASSNPGEAFF
TRBV6-5,16,TRBJ2-2,CASSYSEGASTGELFF
TRBV7-9,16,TRBJ2-3,CASSKPGTPRTDTQYF
TRBV5-4,14,TRBJ2-7,CASSFRAGSYEQYF
TRBV4-1,15,TRBJ1-1,CASSPSGGRRTEAFF
TRBV4-3,14,TRBJ2-7,CASSPRHEAYEQYF
TRBV13,17,TRBJ2-3,CASCVTGGTARTDTQYF
TRBV7-2,14,TRBJ1-1,CASSLERGHTEAFF
TRBV6-1,15,TRBJ2-7,CASRSLPGGPYEQYF
TRBV6-5,11,TRBJ2-7,CASSYGSEQYF
TRBV18,13,TRBJ1-1,CASSRGLDTEAFF
TRBV27,15,TRBJ2-1,CASRVVADFYNEQFF
TRBV6-5,15,TRBJ2-2,CASSYSQGWPGELFF
TRBV28,16,TRBJ2-7,CASSWTGELEGYEQYF
TRBV6-5,12,TRBJ2-2,CASTKNTGELFF
TRBV21-1,15,TRBJ1-4,CASSPKRGDNEKLFF
TRBV11-3,15,TRBJ2-1,CASTPPAGPDDEQFF
TRBV2,14,TRBJ2-3,CATRTGGGADTQYF
TRBV15,15,TRBJ2-2,CATSRGPGWGGELFF
TRBV28,16,TRBJ1-4,CASRPTGGATNEKLFF
TRBV5-4,16,TRBJ2-3,CASSSLMTSGIDTQYF
TRBV7-9,14,TRBJ2-3,CASRGNTSGYTQYF
TRBV7-8,14,TRBJ2-3,CASSLARTTDTQYF
TRBV5-6,15,TRBJ2-7,CASRRAGVGLHEQYF
TRBV27,15,TRBJ2-1,CASRVVADFYNEQFF
TRBV6-5,15,TRBJ2-1,CASSYGGSNYNEQFF
TRBV19,14,TRBJ2-1,CASSSGGEINEQFF
TRBV4-1,16,TRBJ2-7,CASSPGTVFRSYEQYF
TRBV2,14,TRBJ2-7,CASSGDSGPGEQYF
TRBV7-8,14,TRBJ2-7,CASSLGTGSYEQYF
TRBV7-9,15,TRBJ1-2,CASSLGGKGVDGYTF
TRBV27,11,TRBJ2-7,CASSQGYEQYF